This paragraph reports one T cell receptor (beta chain). Its antigen is unknown. The sample comes from a study of cytomegalovirus exposure and HLA in healthy donors. Study context: Findings of an earlier analysis included 117 million unique TCR beta sequences from some 200 million T cells.

Study observations and caveats: Most of the TCR beta V segments (in an earlier analysis) were productive either about 87% or about 30% of the time.

Trimming pared 5 bases from V and 3 bases from J, leaving 11 bases between. The CDR3 runs to 14 residues. The germline V gene encodes CDR1 MNHNY and CDR2 SVGAGI (reference sequence). Primers included in the PCR were 60 Vbeta and 13 Jbeta primers. Sequencing used immunoSEQ multiplex PCR; TCRdb keeps in-frame clones, though not all of them. The sample comprises some 130,000 clones, 60% to 85% of which are singletons, and just over 1% rests with the top ten. The sample taken for sequencing was PBMCs. The V call is TRBV6-6, the J call TRBJ1-5; D may be TRBD1 (6 bases). The source of this sequence is a human donor in good health. The CDR3 nucleotides are TGTGCCAGCAGTCGGAGGACAGACAATCAGCCCCAGCATTTT. It encodes CASSRRTDNQPQHF.